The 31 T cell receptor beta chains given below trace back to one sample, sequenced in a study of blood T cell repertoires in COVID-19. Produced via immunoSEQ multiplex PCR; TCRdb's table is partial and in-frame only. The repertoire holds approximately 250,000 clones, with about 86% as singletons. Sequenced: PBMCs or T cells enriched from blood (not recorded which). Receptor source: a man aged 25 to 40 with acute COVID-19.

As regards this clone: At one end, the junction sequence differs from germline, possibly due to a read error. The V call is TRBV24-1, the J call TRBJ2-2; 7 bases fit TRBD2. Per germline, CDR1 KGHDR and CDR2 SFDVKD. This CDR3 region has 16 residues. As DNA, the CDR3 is TGTGCCACCAGCGATTCCGGGGGGTTCCACACCGGGGAGCTGTTTTTT. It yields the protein CATSDSGGFHTGELFF.

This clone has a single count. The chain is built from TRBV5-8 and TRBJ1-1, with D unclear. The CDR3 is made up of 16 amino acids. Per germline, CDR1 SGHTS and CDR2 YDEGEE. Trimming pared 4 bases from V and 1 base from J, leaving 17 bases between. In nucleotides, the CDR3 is TGTGCCAGCAGCACCCGCGGATGGCGGCAGAACACTGAAGCTTTCTTT. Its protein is CASSTRGWRQNTEAFF.

The CDR3 DNA reads as TGTGCCACCAGTGATACAGGGAGCACTGAAGCTTTCTTT. It specifies CATSDTGSTEAFF. This sequence joins TRBV24-1 and TRBJ1-1, with a tentative D call TRBD1 (6 bases). Per the germline V gene, CDR1 is KGHDR and CDR2 is SFDVKD. The CDR3 consists of 13 residues. Trimming left V 3 bases short and J 4 bases short, with 8 bases between.

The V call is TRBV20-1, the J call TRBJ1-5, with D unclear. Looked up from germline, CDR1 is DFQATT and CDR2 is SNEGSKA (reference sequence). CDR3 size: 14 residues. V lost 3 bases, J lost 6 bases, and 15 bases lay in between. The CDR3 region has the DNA TGCAGTGCTAGTTCGGGGTTTATGGTTCAGCCCCAGCATTTT. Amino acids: CSASSGFMVQPQHF.

The CDR3, as DNA: TGTGCCAGCAGCTTTCTGGGGGGACCCCTCCACTTT. This encodes CASSFLGGPLHF. This chain joins TRBV28 and TRBJ1-6; D is possibly TRBD1 (5 bases). This CDR3 spans 12 amino acids. Trimming cost V 6 bases and J 12 bases, with 12 bases left between them. Germline loops: CDR1 MDHEN, CDR2 SYDVKM. Full variable domain (rest looked up from reference TRBV28 and TRBJ1-6): DVKVTQSSRYLVKRTGEKVFLECVQDMDHENMFWYRQDPGLGLRLIYFSYDVKMKEKGDIPEGYSVSREKKERFSLILESASTNQTSMYLCASSFLGGPLHFGNGTRLTVT.

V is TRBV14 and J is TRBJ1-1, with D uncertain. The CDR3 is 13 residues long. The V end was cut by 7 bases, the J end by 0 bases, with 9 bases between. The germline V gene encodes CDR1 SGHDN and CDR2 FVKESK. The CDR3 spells CASIKELNTEAFF. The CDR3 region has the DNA TGTGCCAGCATTAAGGAGTTGAACACTGAAGCTTTCTTT.

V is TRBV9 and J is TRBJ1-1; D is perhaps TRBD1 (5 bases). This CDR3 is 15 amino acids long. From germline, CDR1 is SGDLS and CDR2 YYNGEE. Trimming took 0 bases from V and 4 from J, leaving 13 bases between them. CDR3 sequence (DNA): TGTGCCAGCAGCGTAGGGGCCCCGGGGGGCACTGAAGCTTTCTTT. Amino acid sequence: CASSVGAPGGTEAFF.

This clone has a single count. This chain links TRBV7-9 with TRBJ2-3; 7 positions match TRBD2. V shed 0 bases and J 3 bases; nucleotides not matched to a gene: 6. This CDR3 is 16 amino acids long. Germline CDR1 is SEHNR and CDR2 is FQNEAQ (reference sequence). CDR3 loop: CASSLAVAGATDTQYF. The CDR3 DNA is TGTGCCAGCAGCTTAGCTGTTGCGGGAGCTACAGATACGCAGTATTTT.

CDR3 nucleotides: TGTGCCAGCAGCGGCGGCGGGGGCGGTTATGGCTACACCTTC. Translating it yields CASSGGGGGYGYTF. The rearrangement links TRBV6-2 or TRBV6-3 to TRBJ1-2, with D maybe TRBD1 (6 bases). V lost 6 bases to trimming and J lost 5 bases, with 16 bases between them. The germline CDR1 and CDR2 sequences are MNHEY and SVGEGT. The CDR3 runs 14 residues.

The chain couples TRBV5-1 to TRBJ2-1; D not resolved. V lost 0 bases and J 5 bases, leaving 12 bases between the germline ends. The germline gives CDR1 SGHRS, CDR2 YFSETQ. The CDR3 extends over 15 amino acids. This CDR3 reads CASSLEGSWNNEQFF. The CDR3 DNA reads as TGCGCCAGCAGCTTGGAAGGTAGCTGGAACAATGAGCAGTTCTTC. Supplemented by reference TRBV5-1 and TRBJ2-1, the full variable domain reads KAGVTQTPRYLIKTRGQQVTLSCSPISGHRSVSWYQQTPGQGLQFLFEYFSETQRNKGNFPGRFSGRQFSNSRSEMNVSTLELGDSALYLCASSLEGSWNNEQFFGPGTRLTVL.

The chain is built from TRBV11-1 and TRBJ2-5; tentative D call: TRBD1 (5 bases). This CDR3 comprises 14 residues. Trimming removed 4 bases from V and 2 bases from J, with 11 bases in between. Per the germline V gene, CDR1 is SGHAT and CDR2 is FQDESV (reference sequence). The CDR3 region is CASSSSGRQETQYF. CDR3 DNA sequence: TGTGCCAGCAGCTCATCAGGGCGGCAAGAGACCCAGTACTTC.

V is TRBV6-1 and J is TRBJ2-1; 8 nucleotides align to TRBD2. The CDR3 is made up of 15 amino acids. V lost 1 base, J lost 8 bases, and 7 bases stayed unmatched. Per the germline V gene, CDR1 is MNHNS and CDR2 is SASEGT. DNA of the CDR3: TGTGCCAGCAGTGAAGGCGGGGGGTATTTGGATGAGCAGTTCTTC. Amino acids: CASSEGGGYLDEQFF.

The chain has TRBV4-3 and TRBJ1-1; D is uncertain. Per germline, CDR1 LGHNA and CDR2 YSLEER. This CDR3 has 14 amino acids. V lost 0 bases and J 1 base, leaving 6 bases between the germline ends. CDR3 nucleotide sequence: TGCGCCAGCAGCCAAGAGGCGGCGAACACTGAAGCTTTCTTT. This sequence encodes CASSQEAANTEAFF.

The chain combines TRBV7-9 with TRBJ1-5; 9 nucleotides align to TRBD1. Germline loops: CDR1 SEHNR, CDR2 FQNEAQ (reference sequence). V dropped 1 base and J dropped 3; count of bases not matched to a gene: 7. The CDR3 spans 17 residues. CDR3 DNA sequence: TGTGCCAGCAGCTTAGGACAGGGGGTATTAGACAATCAGCCCCAGCATTTT. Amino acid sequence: CASSLGQGVLDNQPQHF.

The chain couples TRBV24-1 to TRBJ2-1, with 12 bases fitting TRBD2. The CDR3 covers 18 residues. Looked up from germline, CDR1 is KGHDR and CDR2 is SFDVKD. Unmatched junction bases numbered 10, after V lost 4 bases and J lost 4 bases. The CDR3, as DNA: TGTGCCACCAGTGACCCTGGACTAGCGGGGAGCCCTTACAATGAGCAGTTCTTC. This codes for CATSDPGLAGSPYNEQFF.

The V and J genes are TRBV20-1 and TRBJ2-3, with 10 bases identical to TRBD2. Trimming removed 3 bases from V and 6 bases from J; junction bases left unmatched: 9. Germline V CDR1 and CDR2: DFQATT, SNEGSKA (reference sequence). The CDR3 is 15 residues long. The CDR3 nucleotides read TGCAGTGCTAGTCGACAAAGCGGGGGGGCCGATACGCAGTATTTT. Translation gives CSASRQSGGADTQYF.

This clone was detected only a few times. CDR3 sequence (DNA): TGTGCCAGCAGCCAAGCTCAGGGGGCTGTCGTCGGCTACACCTTC. Protein: CASSQAQGAVVGYTF. The J gene is TRBJ1-2, the V gene TRBV14, with TRBD1 matching over 8 bases. Germline lookup yields CDR1 SGHDN and CDR2 FVKESK. The CDR3 extends over 15 amino acids. V lost 1 base and J lost 8; bases outside the gene matches: 9. Variable domain in full (rest from reference TRBV14 and TRBJ1-2): EAGVTQFPSHSVIEKGQTVTLRCDPISGHDNLYWYRRVMGKEIKFLLHFVKESKQDESGMPNNRFLAERTGGTYSTLKVQPAELEDSGVYFCASSQAQGAVVGYTFGSGTRLTVV.

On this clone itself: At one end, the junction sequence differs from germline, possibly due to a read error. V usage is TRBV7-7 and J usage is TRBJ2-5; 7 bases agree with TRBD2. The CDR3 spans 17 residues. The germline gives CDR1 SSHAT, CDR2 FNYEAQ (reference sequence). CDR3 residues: CASSPTPGWGGQETQYF. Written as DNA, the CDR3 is TGTGCTAGCAGCCCTACCCCCGGGTGGGGAGGGCAAGAGACCCAGTACTTC.

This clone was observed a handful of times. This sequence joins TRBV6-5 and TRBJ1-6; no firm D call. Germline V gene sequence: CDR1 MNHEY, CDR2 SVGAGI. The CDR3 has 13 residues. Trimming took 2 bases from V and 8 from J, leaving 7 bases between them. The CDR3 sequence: CASSYIGDSPLHF. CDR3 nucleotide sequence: TGTGCCAGCAGTTACATCGGGGATTCACCCCTCCACTTT.

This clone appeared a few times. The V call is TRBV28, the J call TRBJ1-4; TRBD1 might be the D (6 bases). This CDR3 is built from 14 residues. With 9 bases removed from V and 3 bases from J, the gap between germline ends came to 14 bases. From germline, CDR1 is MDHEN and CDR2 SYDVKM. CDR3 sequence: CASFEGGSNEKLFF. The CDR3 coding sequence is TGTGCCAGTTTCGAGGGGGGGTCTAATGAAAAACTGTTTTTT.

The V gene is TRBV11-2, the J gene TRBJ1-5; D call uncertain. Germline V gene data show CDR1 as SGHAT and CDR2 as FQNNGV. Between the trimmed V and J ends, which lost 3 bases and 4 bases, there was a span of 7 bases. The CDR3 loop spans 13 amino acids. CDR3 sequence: CASSFQQNQPQHF. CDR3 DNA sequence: TGTGCCAGCAGCTTTCAACAGAATCAGCCCCAGCATTTT.

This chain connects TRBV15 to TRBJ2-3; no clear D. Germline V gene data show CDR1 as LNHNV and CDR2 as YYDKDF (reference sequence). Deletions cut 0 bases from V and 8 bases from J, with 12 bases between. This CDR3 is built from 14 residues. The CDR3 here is CATSRDVELGTQYF. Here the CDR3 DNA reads TGTGCCACCAGCAGAGATGTGGAGCTCGGTACGCAGTATTTT.

CDR3 in amino acids: CASSLTRTGTDTQYF. CDR3 bases: TGTGCCAGCAGCTTAACAAGGACTGGGACAGATACGCAGTATTTT. The chain uses TRBV7-3 and TRBJ2-3; a possible D gene is TRBD2 (5 bases). V was clipped by 0 bases and J by 3 bases, with 10 bases between them. The CDR3 length is 15 residues. CDR1 is SGHTA, CDR2 FQGTGA, per germline.

CDR3 protein: CASSSPPQGAGEKLFF. The CDR3 region has the DNA TGTGCCAGCAGCTCTCCCCCACAGGGGGCGGGTGAAAAACTGTTTTTT. The rearrangement uses TRBV11-3 and TRBJ1-4, with 9 bases lining up with TRBD1. This CDR3 has 16 residues. The V gene end was trimmed by 4 bases and the J gene end by 7 bases; junction bases not matched to a gene: 10. Germline loops: CDR1 SGHNT, CDR2 YENEEA.

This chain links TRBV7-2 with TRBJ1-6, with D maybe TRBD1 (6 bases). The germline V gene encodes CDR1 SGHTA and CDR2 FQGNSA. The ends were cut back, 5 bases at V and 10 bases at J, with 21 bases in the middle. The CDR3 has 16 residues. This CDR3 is CASSPPPTGYVSPLHF. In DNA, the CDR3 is TGTGCCAGCAGCCCACCTCCGACAGGATACGTGTCACCCCTCCACTTT.

The CDR3 bases are TGTGCCAGCAGCCCCCAGACTAGTACAGATACGCAGTATTTT. Amino acids: CASSPQTSTDTQYF. V is TRBV7-2 and J is TRBJ2-3; D is possibly TRBD2 (6 bases). This CDR3 contains 14 residues. Looked up from germline, CDR1 is SGHTA and CDR2 is FQGNSA. V lost 5 bases and J 3 bases, leaving 12 bases between the germline ends.

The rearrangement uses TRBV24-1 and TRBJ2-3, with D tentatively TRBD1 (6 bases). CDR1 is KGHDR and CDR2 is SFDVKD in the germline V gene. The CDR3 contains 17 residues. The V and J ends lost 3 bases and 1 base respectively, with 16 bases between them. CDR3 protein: CATSDPYQGFGTDTQYF. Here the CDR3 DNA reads TGTGCCACCAGTGATCCATACCAGGGGTTCGGCACAGATACGCAGTATTTT.

The CDR3 spells CASKWRGYTF. The CDR3 DNA is TGTGCCAGCAAATGGAGGGGCTACACCTTC. The chain recombines TRBV21-1 with TRBJ1-2. TRBV21-1 is reported as a pseudogene. The CDR3 consists of 10 residues.

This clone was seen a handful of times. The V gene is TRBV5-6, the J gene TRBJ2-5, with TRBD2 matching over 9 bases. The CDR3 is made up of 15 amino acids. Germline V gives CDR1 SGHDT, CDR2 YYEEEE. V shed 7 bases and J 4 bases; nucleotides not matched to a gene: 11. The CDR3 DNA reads TGTGCCAGCCGTTTTCGCGGGGGGGCCTCAGAGACCCAGTACTTC. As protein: CASRFRGGASETQYF.

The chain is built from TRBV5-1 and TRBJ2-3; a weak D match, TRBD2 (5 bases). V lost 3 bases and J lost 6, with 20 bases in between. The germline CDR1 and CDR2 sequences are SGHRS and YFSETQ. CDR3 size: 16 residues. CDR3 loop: CASSSPVSDRGDTQYF. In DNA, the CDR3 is TGCGCCAGCAGCTCCCCCGTTAGCGACCGTGGGGATACGCAGTATTTT.

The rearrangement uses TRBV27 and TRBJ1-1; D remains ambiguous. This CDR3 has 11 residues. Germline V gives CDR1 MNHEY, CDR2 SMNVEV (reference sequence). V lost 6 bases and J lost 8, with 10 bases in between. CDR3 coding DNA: TGTGCCAGCAGATCAGGCCGAGAAGCTTTCTTT. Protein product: CASRSGREAFF.